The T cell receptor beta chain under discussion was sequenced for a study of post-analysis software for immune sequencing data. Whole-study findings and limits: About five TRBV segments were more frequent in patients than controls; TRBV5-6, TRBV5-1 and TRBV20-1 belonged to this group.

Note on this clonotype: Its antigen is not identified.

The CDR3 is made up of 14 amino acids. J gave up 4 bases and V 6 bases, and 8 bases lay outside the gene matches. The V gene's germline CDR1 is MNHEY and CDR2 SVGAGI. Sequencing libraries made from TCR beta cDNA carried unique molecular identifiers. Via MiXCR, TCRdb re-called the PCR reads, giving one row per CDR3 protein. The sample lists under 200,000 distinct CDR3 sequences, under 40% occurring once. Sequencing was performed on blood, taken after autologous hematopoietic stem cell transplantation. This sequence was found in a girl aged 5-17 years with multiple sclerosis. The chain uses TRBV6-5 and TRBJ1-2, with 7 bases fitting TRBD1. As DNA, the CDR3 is TGTGCCAGCAGCCCCCCGGGACAGATCTATGGCTACACCTTC. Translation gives CASSPPGQIYGYTF.